The text below deals with one T cell receptor beta chain. Its specific antigen is unknown. No much larger clonotype is one base removed from it; base qualities were not supplied. The germline V gene provides CDR1 MNHEY and CDR2 SVGAGI. The junction carries 15 bases between V and J, which are trimmed by 6 bases and 4 bases respectively. There are 14 amino acids in the CDR3, from cysteine to phenylalanine inclusive. CDR3 DNA only is kept here, 42 bases in frame from base 1. Peripheral blood CD8+ and CD4+ T cells from healthy donors, Susac syndrome patients and multiple sclerosis patients were profiled by high-throughput TCR beta sequencing. Treatment-naive patients with stable or active relapsing-remitting disease fulfilling revised McDonald criteria were used as multiple sclerosis controls. Bulk CD8+ and CD4+ T cells were purified magnetically by negative isolation, whereas CD8+ TEMRA cells were enriched by FACS. Blood was drawn into EDTA tubes, processed within 24 hours, and PBMCs were isolated by density gradient centrifugation. PBMCs intended for TCR sequencing were cryopreserved in liquid nitrogen and were subsequently thawed in a 37 degrees C water bath. The sorted or isolated CD4+, CD8+ and CD8+ TEMRA cells reached a purity of at least 90%.

This specimen comes from a study of CD8 T cells in Susac syndrome (dated by TCRdb to between 2019 and 2020). Describing the broader study: Repertoire sequencing was used to test whether CD8+ T cell activation and differentiation in Susac syndrome was antigen driven.

RNA was extracted using the RNeasy kit, and roughly 0.5 to 1 microgram was reverse transcribed with random hexamers. The immunoSEQ multiplex PCR assay, covering 54 Vbeta and 13 Jbeta segments, was used to amplify TCR beta CDR3 regions. Bias from PCR amplification was corrected by using a synthetic template baseline for primer optimization and for computational correction. Turning to the authors' computational methods: Reads were annotated to V, D and J genes per IMGT and analyzed with immunoSEQ Analyzer, keeping only productive sequences. To calculate clonality, Shannon entropy was normalized by log2 of the number of productive unique sequences and then subtracted from one. For each patient and control, public and private clones were evaluated within the 100 most prevalent clones. Clones were defined as Susac-specific if absent from the healthy and MS cohorts, from over a thousand published viral clones and from other ImmuneACCESS disease sequences. TCRdb ran its own pipeline on the public reads, namely fastp trimming at Q25 and MiXCR clone calling, and kept in-frame beta chains. When rows share a CDR3 protein, they turn into one entry using the most common DNA and genes. TCRdb's processing, not the authors', yielded these V and J calls. Here the sample has 200,000 to 250,000 distinct CDR3 sequences; about 94% occur a single time. Together, the top ten hold 0.055% to 0.075% of the sample.

Points the paper makes about the study in general: The number of individuals in the TCR sequencing and HLA analysis was recognized as being relatively small.

The sample taken for sequencing was CD4+ T cells from PBMCs. The receptor comes from a human donor with multiple sclerosis. The chain is encoded by TRBV6-5 joined to TRBJ1-1; TRBD1 is a weak D gene call, 5 bases matching. The CDR3 protein sequence reads: CASSYRPGRTEAFF. The DNA sequence reads TGTGCCAGCAGCTATAGACCGGGACGCACTGAAGCTTTCTTT.